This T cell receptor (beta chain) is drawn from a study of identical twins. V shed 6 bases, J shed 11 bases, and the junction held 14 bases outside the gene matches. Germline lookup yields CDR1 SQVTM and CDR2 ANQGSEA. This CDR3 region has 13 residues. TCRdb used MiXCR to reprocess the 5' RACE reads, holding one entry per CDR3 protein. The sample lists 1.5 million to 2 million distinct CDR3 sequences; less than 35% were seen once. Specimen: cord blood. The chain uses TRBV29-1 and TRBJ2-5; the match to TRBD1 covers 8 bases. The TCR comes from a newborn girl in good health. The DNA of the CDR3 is TGCAGCGTGGGGAGGACAGGGACAACTGAGCAGTACTTC. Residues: CSVGRTGTTEQYF.